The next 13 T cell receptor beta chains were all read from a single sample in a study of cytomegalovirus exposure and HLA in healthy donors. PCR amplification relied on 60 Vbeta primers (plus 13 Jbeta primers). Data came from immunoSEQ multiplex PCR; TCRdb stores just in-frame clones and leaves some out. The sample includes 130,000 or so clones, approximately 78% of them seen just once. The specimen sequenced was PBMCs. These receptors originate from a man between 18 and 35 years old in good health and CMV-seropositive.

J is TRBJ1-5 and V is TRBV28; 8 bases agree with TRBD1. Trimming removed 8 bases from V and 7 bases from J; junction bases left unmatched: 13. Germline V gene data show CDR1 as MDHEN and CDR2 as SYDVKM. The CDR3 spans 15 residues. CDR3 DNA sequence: TGTGCCAGCGAGGCTCCGGACAGGGACAACCAGCCCCAGCATTTT. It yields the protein CASEAPDRDNQPQHF. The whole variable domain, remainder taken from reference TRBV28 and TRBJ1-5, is DVKVTQSSRYLVKRTGEKVFLECVQDMDHENMFWYRQDPGLGLRLIYFSYDVKMKEKGDIPEGYSVSREKKERFSLILESASTNQTSMYLCASEAPDRDNQPQHFGDGTRLSIL.

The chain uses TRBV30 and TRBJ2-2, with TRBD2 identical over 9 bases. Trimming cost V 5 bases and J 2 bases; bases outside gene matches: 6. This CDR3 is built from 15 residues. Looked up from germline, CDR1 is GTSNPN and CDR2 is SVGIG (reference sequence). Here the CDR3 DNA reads TGTGCCTGGGTAAGCGGGAGGAGAAACACCGGGGAGCTGTTTTTT. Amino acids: CAWVSGRRNTGELFF.

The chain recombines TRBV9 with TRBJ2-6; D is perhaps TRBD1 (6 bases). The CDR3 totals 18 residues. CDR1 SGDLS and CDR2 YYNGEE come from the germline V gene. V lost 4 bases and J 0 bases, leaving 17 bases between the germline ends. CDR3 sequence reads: CASSPKLTGSSGANVLTF. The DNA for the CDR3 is TGTGCCAGCAGCCCTAAACTTACAGGGAGCTCTGGGGCCAACGTCCTGACTTTC.

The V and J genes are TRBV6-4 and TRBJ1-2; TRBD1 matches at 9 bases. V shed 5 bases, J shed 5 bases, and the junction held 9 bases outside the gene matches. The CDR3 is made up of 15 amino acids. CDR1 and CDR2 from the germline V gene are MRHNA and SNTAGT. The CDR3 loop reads CASSPEGQGLYGYTF. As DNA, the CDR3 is TGTGCCAGCAGTCCGGAGGGACAGGGACTTTATGGCTACACCTTC.

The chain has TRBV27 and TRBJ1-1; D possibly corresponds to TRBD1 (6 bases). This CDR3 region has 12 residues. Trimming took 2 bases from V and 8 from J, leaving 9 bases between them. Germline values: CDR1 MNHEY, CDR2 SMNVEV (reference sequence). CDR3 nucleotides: TGTGCCAGCAGTTTACGGGGGGGCGAAGCTTTCTTT. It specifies CASSLRGGEAFF.

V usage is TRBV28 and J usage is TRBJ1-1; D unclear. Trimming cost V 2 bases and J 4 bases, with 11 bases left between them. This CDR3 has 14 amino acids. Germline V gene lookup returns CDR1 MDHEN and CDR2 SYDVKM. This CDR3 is CASSLGRWATEAFF. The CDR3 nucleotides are TGTGCCAGCAGTTTAGGCAGATGGGCCACTGAAGCTTTCTTT.

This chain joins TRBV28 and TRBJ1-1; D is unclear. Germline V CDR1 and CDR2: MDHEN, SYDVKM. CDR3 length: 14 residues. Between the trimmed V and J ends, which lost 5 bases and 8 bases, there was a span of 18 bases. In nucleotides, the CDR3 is TGTGCCAGCAGTACCACCCCCCGGTTAGCGGAAGCTTTCTTT. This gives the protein CASSTTPRLAEAFF.

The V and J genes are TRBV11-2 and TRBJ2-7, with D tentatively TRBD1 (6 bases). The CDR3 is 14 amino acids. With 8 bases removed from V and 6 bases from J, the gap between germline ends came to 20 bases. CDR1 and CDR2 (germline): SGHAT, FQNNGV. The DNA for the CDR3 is TGTGCCAGCGGAATGGACAAGGGGGTAGGCGAGCAGTACTTC. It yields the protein CASGMDKGVGEQYF.

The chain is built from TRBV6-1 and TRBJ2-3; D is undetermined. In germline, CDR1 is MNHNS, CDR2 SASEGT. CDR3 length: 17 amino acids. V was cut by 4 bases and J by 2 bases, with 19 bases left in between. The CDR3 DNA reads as TGTGCCAGCAGTGGCCTCCTACTTAGCCCCCCCACAGATACGCAGTATTTT. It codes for CASSGLLLSPPTDTQYF.

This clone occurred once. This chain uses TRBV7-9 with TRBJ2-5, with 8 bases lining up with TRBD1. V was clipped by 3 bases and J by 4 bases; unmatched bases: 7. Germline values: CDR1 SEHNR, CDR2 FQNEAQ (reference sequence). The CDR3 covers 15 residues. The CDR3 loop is CASSFGRQGAETQYF. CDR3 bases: TGTGCCAGCAGCTTCGGGCGCCAGGGGGCAGAGACCCAGTACTTC. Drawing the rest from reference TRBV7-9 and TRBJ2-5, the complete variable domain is DTGVSQNPRHKITKRGQNVTFRCDPISEHNRLYWYRQTLGQGPEFLTYFQNEAQLEKSRLLSDRFSAERPKGSFSTLEIQRTEQGDSAMYLCASSFGRQGAETQYFGPGTRLLVL.

As DNA, the CDR3 is TGTGCCAGCAGTTTTAATGGGCCGGTCAGGGGGCGCGGGAGCTCCTACGAGCAGTACTTC. It yields the protein CASSFNGPVRGRGSSYEQYF. J is TRBJ2-7 and V is TRBV28; D might be TRBD1 (8 bases). This CDR3 spans 20 amino acids. Germline lookup yields CDR1 MDHEN and CDR2 SYDVKM. V was clipped by 3 bases and J by 0 bases, with 27 bases between them.

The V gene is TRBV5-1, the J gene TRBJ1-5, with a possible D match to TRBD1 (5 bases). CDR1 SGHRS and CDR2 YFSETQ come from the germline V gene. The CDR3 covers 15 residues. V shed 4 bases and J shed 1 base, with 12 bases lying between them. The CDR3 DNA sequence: TGCGCCAGCAGCCTGGGGCAGAACAGCAATCAGCCCCAGCATTTT. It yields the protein CASSLGQNSNQPQHF.

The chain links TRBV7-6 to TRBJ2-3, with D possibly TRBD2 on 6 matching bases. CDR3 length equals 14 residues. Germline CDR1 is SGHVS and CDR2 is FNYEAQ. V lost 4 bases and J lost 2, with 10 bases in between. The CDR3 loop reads CASSSGGTTDTQYF. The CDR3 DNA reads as TGTGCCAGCAGCTCGGGCGGGACCACAGATACGCAGTATTTT.